The rows below give T cell receptor beta chains drawn from one sample of a study of blood T cell repertoires in COVID-19. Repertoires were generated with immunoSEQ multiplex PCR, while TCRdb's copy carries only in-frame clones and drops some. In the table there are about 260,000 clones, around four fifths of which are singletons. The specimen was peripheral blood. These receptors all come from a woman at least 80 years old with acute or convalescent COVID-19. CDR3s include the opening cysteine and the closing phenylalanine or tryptophan. Each record gives: CDR3 DNA, CDR3 protein, D gene, J gene, clone size, V gene. A D gene is named only where the DNA matches it firmly. A clone size is listed for some rows: how often the clone was seen (once, few, many), or a class if it is expanded.

TGTGCCAGCAGCTTAGCCGGGGGGCTCCCCGAGCAGTACTTC | CASSLAGGLPEQYF | . | TRBJ2-7 | . | TRBV7-9
TGTGCCAGCAGCGTAGCCATCGGACTAGCGGGGGTGGGCACCGGGGAGCTGTTTTTT | CASSVAIGLAGVGTGELFF | TRBD2 | TRBJ2-2 | . | TRBV9
TGTGCCAGCAGCCCCCAGGGGACTAGCGGGGGGGCCTGGGCGATTGAGCAGTTCTTC | CASSPQGTSGGAWAIEQFF | TRBD2 | TRBJ2-1 | . | TRBV7-8
TGTGCCAGCAGTTTTCTCGGGACAGGGCGACACGAGCAGTACTTC | CASSFLGTGRHEQYF | TRBD1 | TRBJ2-7 | . | TRBV28
TGTGCCAGCTCCCTTGCCGGGGGGCGAGCAGATACGCAGTATTTT | CASSLAGGRADTQYF | . | TRBJ2-3 | . | TRBV9
TGTGCCAGTAGTAGACAGGGTCTTAGCAATCAGCCCCAGCATTTT | CASSRQGLSNQPQHF | TRBD1 | TRBJ1-5 | few | TRBV19
TGTGCCAGCAGCGCCGGGACAGGGTTCACTGAAGCTTTCTTT | CASSAGTGFTEAFF | TRBD1 | TRBJ1-1 | . | TRBV28
TGTGCCAGCAGTTTTAAGGGGGCCGGGACTTTCTTT | CASSFKGAGTFF | TRBD1 | TRBJ1-1 | once | TRBV12-3/TRBV12-4
TGTGCCAGCAGCTTACCAGGACTAGCGGGCTACAATGAGCAGTTCTTC | CASSLPGLAGYNEQFF | TRBD2 | TRBJ2-1 | . | TRBV7-9
TGTGCCAGTAGTAGGGGGTCCGGCCGCAGGGGGAGCACAGATACGCAGTATTTT | CASSRGSGRRGSTDTQYF | TRBD1 | TRBJ2-3 | once | TRBV19
TGTGCCAGTGCGGGTCGCCGGGACAGGGGACGAGAGCAGTACTTC | CASAGRRDRGREQYF | TRBD1 | TRBJ2-7 | . | TRBV19
TGTGCCAGTAGTGTGGGGAGAAACTACGAGCAGTACTTC | CASSVGRNYEQYF | . | TRBJ2-7 | . | TRBV19
TGTGCCAGCAGCTTACGTCTGGGGGCCATCACTGAAGCTTTCTTT | CASSLRLGAITEAFF | . | TRBJ1-1 | . | TRBV7-2
TGTGCCAGCAGTTTTAGCCCCGGGCAAGAGACCCAGTACTTC | CASSFSPGQETQYF | . | TRBJ2-5 | . | TRBV28
TGTGCCAGCAGCCTAGAGGGAGGGTTCACAGATACGCAGTATTTT | CASSLEGGFTDTQYF | TRBD2 | TRBJ2-3 | . | TRBV7-2
TGTGCCAGCAGCGTAGCCGATGAGCAGTTCTTC | CASSVADEQFF | . | TRBJ2-1 | . | TRBV9
TGTGCCATCAGTGAGTCGATTATCCGGGAGCAGTACTTC | CAISESIIREQYF | . | TRBJ2-7 | . | TRBV10-3
TGCAGCGTTTCCGGGACAGGGGCAGGTCAGCCCCAGCATTTT | CSVSGTGAGQPQHF | TRBD1 | TRBJ1-5 | . | TRBV29-1
TGTGCCAGCTCATCAGCCGGCGGGAGCTCCTACGAGCAGTACTTC | CASSSAGGSSYEQYF | TRBD2 | TRBJ2-7 | . | TRBV18
TGTGCCAGCAGCGTACATAAAGCAGGGAGCAATCAGCCCCAGCATTTT | CASSVHKAGSNQPQHF | . | TRBJ1-5 | many | TRBV9
TGTGCCAGCAGTCTAGCGGAAAGCACAGATACGCAGTATTTT | CASSLAESTDTQYF | TRBD2 | TRBJ2-3 | . | TRBV6-6
TGCAGTGCTAGTCAGGGGGCGGATCAGCCCCAGCATTTT | CSASQGADQPQHF | TRBD1 | TRBJ1-5 | few | TRBV20-1
TGTGCCAGCAGCCCCCCGGGACAGGCCTACGAGCAGTACTTC | CASSPPGQAYEQYF | TRBD1 | TRBJ2-7 | few | TRBV3-1/TRBV3-2
TGTGCCAGCAGTTATTTTTCCCATCCTTCGGAGCCCCAGCATTTT | CASSYFSHPSEPQHF | . | TRBJ1-5 | . | TRBV6-2/TRBV6-3
TGTGCCAGCAGCCAAGATGATTGGGGACTAGCGGGGCGGGAGACCCAGTACTTC | CASSQDDWGLAGRETQYF | TRBD2 | TRBJ2-5 | . | TRBV3-1/TRBV3-2
TGTGCCAGCAGCCCATGGGACAGAAACACCGGGGAGCTGTTTTTT | CASSPWDRNTGELFF | TRBD1 | TRBJ2-2 | . | TRBV3-1/TRBV3-2
TGTGCCAGCAGGAGGGGGGGGTCGTCAAACACTGAAGCTTTCTTT | CASRRGGSSNTEAFF | . | TRBJ1-1 | . | TRBV2
TGTGCCAGTAGTATTAATGAGGGCCAGCCCCAGCATTTT | CASSINEGQPQHF | . | TRBJ1-5 | . | TRBV19
TGTGCCAGCAGTGACTCGGGGACAGGGACCCCTGATGGCTACACCTTC | CASSDSGTGTPDGYTF | TRBD1 | TRBJ1-2 | few | TRBV6-4
TGTGCCAGCAGTAGGGACTCCCAACGGACCTACGAGCAGTACTTC | CASSRDSQRTYEQYF | . | TRBJ2-7 | . | TRBV6-2/TRBV6-3
TGTGCCAGCAGCTTAGTACTTGCAGGGGGCAATGAAAAACTGTTTTTT | CASSLVLAGGNEKLFF | TRBD1 | TRBJ1-4 | once | TRBV7-2
TGTGCCAGCAGCTCATACAGGGGGCTCGAGCAGTACTTC | CASSSYRGLEQYF | TRBD1 | TRBJ2-7 | . | TRBV11-2